This is a list of T cell receptor beta chains from one sample in a study of blood T cells in healthy people across ages. In TCRdb, the 5' RACE reads were re-called with MiXCR into one record per CDR3 protein. Among about 1.7 million distinct CDR3 sequences listed, 25% to 30% were seen once. Material for sequencing was blood. The receptors were sampled from a woman aged 30 to 39 in good health. Both conserved end residues are part of each CDR3. The D gene is left open where the match is weak. Not every row has a clone size; where given, it reads once, few, many or a size class.

V gene	J gene	clone size	D gene	CDR3 protein	CDR3 DNA
TRBV6-6	TRBJ2-7	-	TRBD2	CAGSYFASGTSNEQYF	TGTGCCGGCAGTTACTTTGCTAGCGGGACCTCCAATGAGCAGTACTTC
TRBV4-3	TRBJ1-4	-	-	CASSAERVNEKLFF	TGCGCCAGCAGCGCCGAACGGGTTAATGAAAAACTGTTTTTT
TRBV12-3/TRBV12-4	TRBJ1-2	many	-	CASSQGRGYTF	TGTGCCAGCAGTCAGGGACGTGGCTACACCTTC
TRBV27	TRBJ1-5	few	-	CASSSAFGERHF	TGTGCCAGCAGTTCAGCGTTTGGGGAACGGCATTTT
TRBV10-1	TRBJ2-5	-	TRBD1	CASSESTGQETLYF	TGCGCCAGCAGTGAGTCGACAGGGCAAGAGACCCTGTACTTC
TRBV6-2/TRBV6-3	TRBJ2-7	few	TRBD2	CASSSGGRRYEQYF	TGTGCCAGCAGTTCAGGCGGGAGAAGATACGAGCAGTACTTC
TRBV7-6	TRBJ2-5	many	-	CASSFSHGGETQYF	TGTGCCAGCAGCTTCAGCCACGGCGGAGAGACCCAGTACTTC
TRBV5-1	TRBJ2-1	few	-	CASGGGAQTEGGEQFF	TGCGCCAGCGGCGGGGGCGCGCAAACGGAGGGGGGTGAGCAGTTCTTC
TRBV5-6	TRBJ1-5	many	-	CASSFQGRNQPQHF	TGTGCCAGCAGTTTTCAGGGTCGCAATCAGCCCCAGCATTTT
TRBV5-1	TRBJ1-2	-	-	CASSLDAPGILYGYTF	TGCGCCAGCAGCTTGGATGCGCCGGGGATCCTCTATGGCTACACCTTC
TRBV11-2	TRBJ1-1	-	-	CASRPRGMNTEAFF	TGTGCCAGCAGACCTCGGGGGATGAACACTGAAGCTTTCTTT
TRBV27	TRBJ2-7	few	-	CASRDTLLSYEQYF	TGTGCCAGCAGAGACACCCTTCTCTCCTACGAGCAGTACTTC
TRBV30	TRBJ2-5	few	TRBD1	CAGRGQETQYF	TGTGCCGGCAGGGGGCAAGAGACCCAGTACTTC
TRBV20-1	TRBJ2-3	-	TRBD1	CSASRGPTTDTQYF	TGCAGTGCCAGCAGGGGGCCTACCACAGATACGCAGTATTTT
TRBV29-1	TRBJ2-7	few	-	CSVELQGVYEQYF	TGCAGCGTTGAACTGCAGGGAGTCTACGAGCAGTACTTC
TRBV15	TRBJ2-7	-	TRBD2	CATSRTILAGASEQYF	TGTGCCACCAGCAGAACCATCCTAGCGGGAGCGTCCGAGCAGTACTTC
TRBV4-1	TRBJ1-5	many	-	CASSQSYGTYSNQPQHF	TGCGCCAGCAGCCAATCATACGGGACTTATAGCAATCAGCCCCAGCATTTT
TRBV5-1	TRBJ2-5	-	-	CASSLAVAETQYF	TGCGCCAGCAGCTTGGCTGTCGCCGAGACCCAGTACTTC
TRBV6-5	TRBJ1-5	-	TRBD1	CASRSGGPEGNQPQHF	TGTGCCAGCAGATCAGGGGGCCCAGAGGGCAATCAGCCCCAGCATTTT
TRBV7-3	TRBJ2-7	few	-	CASSSSGADEQYF	TGTGCCAGCAGCTCCTCGGGGGCGGACGAGCAGTACTTC
TRBV29-1	TRBJ2-7	many	-	CSVGMFSYEQYF	TGCAGCGTTGGGATGTTCTCCTACGAGCAGTACTTC
TRBV7-3	TRBJ2-1	-	-	CASSLTPGRTYNEQFF	TGTGCCAGCAGCTTAACCCCCGGCAGGACCTACAATGAGCAGTTCTTC
TRBV20-1	TRBJ2-5	few	TRBD2	CSARITSGRKETQYF	TGCAGTGCTAGAATTACTAGCGGGAGAAAAGAGACCCAGTACTTC
TRBV28	TRBJ2-7	few	TRBD1	CASSRQGYAEQYF	TGTGCCAGCAGTAGACAGGGGTACGCCGAGCAGTACTTC
TRBV12-3/TRBV12-4	TRBJ2-7	-	-	CASSFKAYNEQYF	TGTGCCAGCAGTTTTAAGGCCTACAATGAGCAGTACTTC
TRBV20-1	TRBJ2-1	-	TRBD2	CSAMRGGGHEQFF	TGCAGTGCCATGCGGGGGGGGGGACATGAGCAGTTCTTC
TRBV4-2	TRBJ1-2	few	-	CASSHPDSNYGYTF	TGTGCCAGCAGCCATCCCGACAGTAACTATGGCTACACCTTC
TRBV4-1	TRBJ1-1	-	TRBD1	CASSQGNSGTGVFF	TGCGCCAGCAGCCAAGGAAATTCCGGGACAGGAGTGTTCTTT
TRBV9	TRBJ1-2	-	-	CASSVLTGNYGYTF	TGTGCCAGCAGCGTTTTAACAGGGAACTATGGCTACACCTTC
TRBV25-1	TRBJ2-5	few	-	CASSEGLETQYF	TGTGCCAGCAGTGAGGGGTTGGAGACCCAGTACTTC
TRBV7-2	TRBJ2-1	many	TRBD2	CASRHPAAGGHEQFF	TGTGCCAGCAGGCACCCCGCAGCGGGAGGGCATGAGCAGTTCTTC
TRBV7-2	TRBJ2-7	-	-	CASSLGVTGTYEQYF	TGTGCCAGCAGCTTAGGCGTGACGGGAACCTACGAGCAGTACTTC
TRBV7-2	TRBJ2-3	once	TRBD2	CVSSLRPGLGRDTQYF	TGTGTCAGCAGCCTCAGGCCGGGACTAGGTAGAGATACGCAGTATTTT
TRBV3-1	TRBJ2-1	-	-	CASSRDGGGIYNQQFF	TGTGCCAGCAGTCGCGACGGGGGTGGAATTTACAATCAGCAGTTCTTC
TRBV20-1	TRBJ1-2	-	-	CSARAPGLGGYTF	TGCAGTGCTAGAGCCCCGGGTTTGGGTGGCTACACCTTC
TRBV6-2/TRBV6-3	TRBJ1-5	-	TRBD1	CASKTQGGVGSQPQHF	TGTGCCAGCAAAACCCAAGGGGGCGTGGGTAGTCAGCCCCAGCATTTT
TRBV28	TRBJ1-5	few	TRBD1	CASSRWTGEYQPQHF	TGTGCCAGCAGCCGATGGACAGGGGAGTATCAGCCCCAGCATTTT
TRBV25-1	TRBJ2-7	many	-	CASSGWVAYEQYF	TGTGCCAGCAGTGGCTGGGTGGCCTACGAGCAGTACTTC